This T cell receptor beta chain came from a study of cytomegalovirus exposure and HLA in healthy donors. V was clipped by 6 bases and J by 5 bases; unmatched bases: 14. The CDR3 is 16 amino acids. Germline V gene sequence: CDR1 MDHEN, CDR2 SYDVKM. Points from the study as a whole: Some segments of the V type, notably TRBV6-2 and TRBV6-3, were excluded as indistinguishable. Most likely, a cluster of highly shared sequence variants arose as a sequencing artifact.

Concerning this clone: The antigen remains undetermined.

PCR used 60 Vbeta primers and 13 Jbeta primers. Assay used: immunoSEQ multiplex PCR; TCRdb lists only in-frame clones, some missing. Of roughly 180,000 clones in the sample, about 9% were seen once. The sequence derives from a woman in her 30s in good health and CMV-seropositive. Sequenced input: PBMCs. The rearrangement joins TRBV28 to TRBJ2-3, with 7 nucleotides matching TRBD2. This CDR3 is CASSLSIGGSGDTQYF. The CDR3 region has the DNA TGTGCCAGCAGCCTCAGTATCGGGGGGTCTGGAGATACGCAGTATTTT.